This TCR beta chain was observed in a study of blood T cells in healthy people across ages. The CDR3 length is 15 residues. Losses at the gene ends were 5 bases for V and 5 bases for J; bases not matched to a gene: 9. CDR1 SGHTA and CDR2 FQGNSA come from the germline V gene. The second PCR ran roughly 6 to 12 cycles with a sample-barcoded 5' primer and J-beta primers. TCRdb processed the 5' RACE reads anew with MiXCR; each CDR3 protein has one entry. This sample carries 630,000 or so distinct CDR3 sequences, approximately 30% of them seen once, and the ten largest clones take about 15%. The receptor was isolated from a woman older than 75 in good health. This chain links TRBV7-2 with TRBJ2-1, with 7 nucleotides matching TRBD1. The sample consisted of blood. CDR3 coding DNA: TGTGCCAGCAGCCGCTCCGGGCAGGGGGACAATGAGCAGTTCTTC. Protein: CASSRSGQGDNEQFF.